The 13 T cell receptor beta chains below all came from one sample that was sequenced in a study of cytomegalovirus exposure and HLA in healthy donors. PCR involved 60 Vbeta and 13 Jbeta primers. The repertoire was sequenced with immunoSEQ multiplex PCR; TCRdb's copy has only in-frame clones and lacks some. The table records tens of thousands of clones, over 70% of them present only once. The sample was PBMCs. Every receptor here comes from a man in his sixties in good health and CMV-seronegative.

CDR3 protein: CASSFAGAGTYEQYF. CDR3 DNA sequence: TGTGCCAGCAGTTTTGCGGGGGCGGGGACCTACGAGCAGTACTTC. The V and J genes are TRBV28 and TRBJ2-7; D perhaps matches TRBD2 (7 bases). Between the trimmed V and J ends, which lost 3 bases and 2 bases, there was a span of 14 bases. CDR3 length equals 15 residues. Germline assignment: CDR1 MDHEN and CDR2 SYDVKM.

This clone showed up just once. V and J are TRBV4-3 and TRBJ1-2; maybe TRBD1 (6 bases). With 1 base removed from V and 7 bases from J, the gap between germline ends came to 19 bases. This CDR3 has 16 residues. CDR1 and CDR2 from the germline V gene are LGHNA and YSLEER. CDR3 amino acids: CASSQASAGGPLGYTF. The CDR3 DNA is TGCGCCAGCAGCCAAGCGTCGGCTGGGGGCCCCCTTGGCTACACCTTC.

This clone is a singleton in its sample. The CDR3 protein is CASSPSRTEAFF. CDR3 sequence (DNA): TGTGCCAGCAGCCCCTCCCGGACAGAAGCTTTCTTT. This chain links TRBV11-2 with TRBJ1-1, with D tentatively TRBD1 (5 bases). CDR1 SGHAT and CDR2 FQNNGV come from the germline V gene. Trimming pared 5 bases from V and 8 bases from J, leaving 12 bases between. CDR3 size: 12 residues.

The rearrangement joins TRBV5-4 to TRBJ2-2; 7 nucleotides line up with TRBD2. Trimming at V came to 3 bases and at J to 4 bases, leaving 3 bases not matched to a gene. Germline-derived CDR1 and CDR2 are SGHNT and YYREEE (reference sequence). The CDR3 covers 14 residues. The CDR3 is CASSSGEGTGELFF. CDR3 nucleotides: TGTGCCAGCAGCTCGGGGGAGGGCACCGGGGAGCTGTTTTTT.

The V gene is TRBV9, the J gene TRBJ2-3; 7 bases agree with TRBD1. Trimming at V came to 3 bases and at J to 7 bases, leaving 8 bases not matched to a gene. The germline gives CDR1 SGDLS, CDR2 YYNGEE. The length of the CDR3 is 14 residues. The CDR3: CASSGIEGANTQYF. The CDR3 DNA reads TGTGCCAGCAGCGGGATTGAGGGGGCGAATACGCAGTATTTT.

The V and J genes are TRBV19 and TRBJ1-5, with TRBD1 identical over 7 bases. Trimming cost V 5 bases and J 9 bases; bases outside gene matches: 10. There are 14 residues in the CDR3. Germline loops: CDR1 LNHDA, CDR2 SQIVND (reference sequence). The CDR3 reads CASSPGGTVGPQHF. DNA for the CDR3: TGTGCCAGTAGTCCTGGAGGGACAGTAGGGCCCCAGCATTTT.

The chain employs TRBV4-1 and TRBJ1-1, with 9 nucleotides matching TRBD1. Germline loops: CDR1 MGHRA, CDR2 YSYEKL. The CDR3 covers 16 residues. Trimming cost V 3 bases and J 6 bases; bases outside gene matches: 11. The CDR3 reads CASSQAPGQGGAEAFF. The CDR3 DNA reads TGCGCCAGCAGCCAGGCTCCGGGACAGGGAGGTGCTGAAGCTTTCTTT.

This clone was counted between two and nine times. The chain carries TRBV5-5 and TRBJ1-6; TRBD1 matches at 8 bases. The CDR3 is made up of 15 amino acids. The junction had 8 bases not matched to a gene; V was cut back by 4 bases and J by 8 bases. Germline CDR1 and CDR2: SGHKS and YYEKEE (reference sequence). This CDR3 reads CASSLGQGLDSPLHF. Here the CDR3 DNA reads TGTGCCAGCAGCCTAGGACAGGGTCTTGATTCACCCCTCCACTTT.

The genes are TRBV5-1 and TRBJ1-1; D is perhaps TRBD1 (6 bases). CDR1 and CDR2 (germline): SGHRS, YFSETQ. Trimming removed 7 bases at V and 1 base at J, with 17 bases between. CDR3 size: 15 residues. CDR3 residues: CASRREGHQNTEAFF. The DNA for the CDR3 is TGCGCCAGCCGCCGAGAGGGACATCAGAACACTGAAGCTTTCTTT. The full variable domain, completed using reference TRBV5-1 and TRBJ1-1, is KAGVTQTPRYLIKTRGQQVTLSCSPISGHRSVSWYQQTPGQGLQFLFEYFSETQRNKGNFPGRFSGRQFSNSRSEMNVSTLELGDSALYLCASRREGHQNTEAFFGQGTRLTVV.

The table lists this clone with a count of one. The chain links TRBV2 to TRBJ2-1, with 8 bases identical to TRBD2. The CDR3 is 15 residues long. The germline gives CDR1 SNHLY, CDR2 FYNNEI. V was pared by 7 bases and J by 2 bases, with 7 bases of the junction left unmatched. CDR3 loop: CASNGGGGPYNEQFF. The DNA for the CDR3 is TGTGCCAGCAATGGGGGCGGGGGGCCCTACAATGAGCAGTTCTTC.

This clone has a handful of counts. The chain is built from TRBV9 and TRBJ2-6; D gene ambiguous. V was trimmed by 5 bases and J by 0 bases, leaving 15 bases between them. Germline lookup yields CDR1 SGDLS and CDR2 YYNGEE. There are 17 residues in the CDR3. CDR3 in amino acids: CASSEQPPGSGANVLTF. DNA of the CDR3: TGTGCCAGCAGTGAACAGCCTCCAGGCTCTGGGGCCAACGTCCTGACTTTC.

The chain recombines TRBV5-4 with TRBJ2-5; TRBD1 might be the D (6 bases). Gene TRBJ2-7 matches the end of the DNA better, so the J call may be wrong. This CDR3 comprises 14 residues. CDR1 SGHNT and CDR2 YYREEE come from the germline V gene (reference sequence). CDR3 residues: CASSRDRSTYEQYF. CDR3 DNA: TGTGCCAGCAGCCGAGACAGGAGTACCTACGAGCAGTACTTC.

This clone occurred a few times. The gene calls are TRBV5-1 and TRBJ2-5, with D possibly TRBD1 on 6 matching bases. Deletions cut 2 bases from V and 5 bases from J, with 13 bases between. This CDR3 region has 14 residues. Germline CDR1 reads SGHRS; CDR2 reads YFSETQ. The CDR3 DNA sequence: TGCGCCAGCAGCTTACAGGCAGGACAGGAGACCCAGTACTTC. Translating it yields CASSLQAGQETQYF.